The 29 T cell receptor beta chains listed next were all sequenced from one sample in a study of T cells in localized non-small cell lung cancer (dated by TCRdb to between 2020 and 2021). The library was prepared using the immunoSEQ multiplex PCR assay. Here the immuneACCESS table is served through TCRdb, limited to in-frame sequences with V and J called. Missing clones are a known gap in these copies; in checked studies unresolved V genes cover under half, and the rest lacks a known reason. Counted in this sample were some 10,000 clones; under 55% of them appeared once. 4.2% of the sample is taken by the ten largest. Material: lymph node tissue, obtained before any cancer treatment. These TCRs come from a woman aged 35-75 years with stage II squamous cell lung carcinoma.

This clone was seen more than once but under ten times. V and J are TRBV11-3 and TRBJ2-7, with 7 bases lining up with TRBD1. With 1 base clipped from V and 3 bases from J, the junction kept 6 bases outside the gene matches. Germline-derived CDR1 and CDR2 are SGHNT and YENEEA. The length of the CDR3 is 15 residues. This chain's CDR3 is CASSLVSGGSYEQYF. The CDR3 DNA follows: TGTGCCAGCAGCTTAGTCTCAGGGGGTAGCTACGAGCAGTACTTC.

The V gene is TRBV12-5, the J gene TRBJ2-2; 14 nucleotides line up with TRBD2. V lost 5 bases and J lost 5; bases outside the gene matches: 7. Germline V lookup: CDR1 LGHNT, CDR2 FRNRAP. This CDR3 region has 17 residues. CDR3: CASGRRLAGGRTGELFF. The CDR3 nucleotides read TGTGCTAGTGGTCGGCGACTAGCGGGAGGGAGAACCGGGGAGCTGTTTTTT. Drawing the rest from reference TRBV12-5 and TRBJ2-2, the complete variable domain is DARVTQTPRHKVTEMGQEVTMRCQPILGHNTVFWYRQTMMQGLELLAYFRNRAPLDDSGMPKDRFSAEMPDATLATLKIQPSEPRDSAVYFCASGRRLAGGRTGELFFGEGSRLTVL.

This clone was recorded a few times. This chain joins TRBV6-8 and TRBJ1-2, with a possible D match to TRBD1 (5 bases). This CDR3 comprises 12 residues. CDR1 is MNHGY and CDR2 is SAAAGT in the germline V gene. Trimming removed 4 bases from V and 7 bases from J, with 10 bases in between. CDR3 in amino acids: CASSSTGFGYTF. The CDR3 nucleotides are TGTGCCAGCAGTTCCACAGGTTTTGGCTACACCTTC.

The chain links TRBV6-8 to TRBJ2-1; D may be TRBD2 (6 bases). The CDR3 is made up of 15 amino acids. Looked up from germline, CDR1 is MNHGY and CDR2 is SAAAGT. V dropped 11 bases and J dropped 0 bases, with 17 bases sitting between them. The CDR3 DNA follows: TGTGCCCTCGTCGCGGGCGGGGCCTCCTACAATGAGCAGTTCTTC. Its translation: CALVAGGASYNEQFF.

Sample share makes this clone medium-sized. The CDR3 nucleotides are TGTGCCAGCAGCCTAACAGCGCATTCGAACACTGAAGCTTTCTTT. Translating gives CASSLTAHSNTEAFF. The chain joins TRBV11-3 to TRBJ1-1; D is ambiguous. Trimming shortened V by 5 bases and J by 1 base, and 14 bases separated the two germline ends. Germline V gives CDR1 SGHNT, CDR2 YENEEA. The CDR3 spans 15 residues.

CDR3 amino acids: CASRPGGVNTEAFF. CDR3 DNA: TGTGCCAGCAGGCCCGGGGGCGTTAACACTGAAGCTTTCTTT. The gene calls are TRBV6-8 and TRBJ1-1; possible D gene TRBD1, 6 bases. V dropped 6 bases and J dropped 2 bases, with 13 bases sitting between them. Germline lookup yields CDR1 MNHGY and CDR2 SAAAGT. This CDR3 spans 14 amino acids.

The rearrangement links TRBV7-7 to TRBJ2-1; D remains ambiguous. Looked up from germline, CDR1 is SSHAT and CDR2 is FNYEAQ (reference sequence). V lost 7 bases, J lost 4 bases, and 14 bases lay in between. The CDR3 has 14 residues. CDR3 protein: CASIRNSLYNEQFF. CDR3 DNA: TGTGCCAGCATCCGGAACAGTCTTTACAATGAGCAGTTCTTC.

CDR3 sequence (DNA): TGTGCCAGCACCCACTCCCCGGGTCTAAATCAGCCCCAGCATTTT. It translates to CASTHSPGLNQPQHF. The chain uses TRBV28 and TRBJ1-5; unclear D gene. The CDR3 spans 15 residues. The germline CDR1 and CDR2 sequences are MDHEN and SYDVKM. The V gene lost 7 bases and the J gene lost 4 bases, with 17 bases spanning the gap.

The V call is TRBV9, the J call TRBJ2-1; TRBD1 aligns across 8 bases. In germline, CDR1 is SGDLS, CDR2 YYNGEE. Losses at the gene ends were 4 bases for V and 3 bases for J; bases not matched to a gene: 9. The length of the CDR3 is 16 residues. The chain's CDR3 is CASSLSGTGVYNEQFF. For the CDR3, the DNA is TGTGCCAGCAGCTTATCGGGGACAGGAGTCTACAATGAGCAGTTCTTC. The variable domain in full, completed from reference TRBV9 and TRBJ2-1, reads DSGVTQTPKHLITATGQRVTLRCSPRSGDLSVYWYQQSLDQGLQFLIQYYNGEERAKGNILERFSAQQFPDLHSELNLSSLELGDSALYFCASSLSGTGVYNEQFFGPGTRLTVL.

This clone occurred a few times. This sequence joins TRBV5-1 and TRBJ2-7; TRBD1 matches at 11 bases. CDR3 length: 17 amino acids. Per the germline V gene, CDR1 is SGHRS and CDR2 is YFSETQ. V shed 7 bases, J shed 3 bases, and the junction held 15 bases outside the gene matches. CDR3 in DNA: TGCGCCAGCCTTAAAGGAAACCGGACAGGGGGCTTCTACGAGCAGTACTTC. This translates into CASLKGNRTGGFYEQYF.

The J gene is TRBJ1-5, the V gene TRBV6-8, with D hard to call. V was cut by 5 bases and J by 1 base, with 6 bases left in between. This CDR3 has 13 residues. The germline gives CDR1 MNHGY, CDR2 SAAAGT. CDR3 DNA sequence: TGTGCCAGCAGTAGTACCAGCAATCAGCCCCAGCATTTT. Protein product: CASSSTSNQPQHF.

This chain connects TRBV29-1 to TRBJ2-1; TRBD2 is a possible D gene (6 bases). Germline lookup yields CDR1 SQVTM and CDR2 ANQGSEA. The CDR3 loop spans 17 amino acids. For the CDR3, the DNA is TGCAGTGTCCCTGGACCCTTGGTGTGGGGGGCCTACAATGAGCAGTTCTTC. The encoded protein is CSVPGPLVWGAYNEQFF.

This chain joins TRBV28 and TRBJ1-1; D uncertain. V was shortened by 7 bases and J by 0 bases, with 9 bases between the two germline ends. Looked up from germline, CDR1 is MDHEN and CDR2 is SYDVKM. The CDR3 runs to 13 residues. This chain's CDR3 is CASIERVNTEAFF. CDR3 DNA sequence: TGTGCCAGCATCGAGAGGGTGAACACTGAAGCTTTCTTT.

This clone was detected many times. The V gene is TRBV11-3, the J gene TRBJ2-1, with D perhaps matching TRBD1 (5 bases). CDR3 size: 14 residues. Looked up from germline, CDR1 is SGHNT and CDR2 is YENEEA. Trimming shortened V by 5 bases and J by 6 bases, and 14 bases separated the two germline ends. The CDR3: CASSRGSSPNEQFF. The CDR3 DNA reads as TGTGCCAGCAGCAGGGGTAGTTCCCCCAATGAGCAGTTCTTC. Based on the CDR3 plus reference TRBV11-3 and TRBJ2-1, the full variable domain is EAGVVQSPRYKIIEKKQPVAFWCNPISGHNTLYWYLQNLGQGPELLIRYENEEAVDDSQLPKDRFSAERLKGVDSTLKIQPAELGDSAVYLCASSRGSSPNEQFFGPGTRLTVL.

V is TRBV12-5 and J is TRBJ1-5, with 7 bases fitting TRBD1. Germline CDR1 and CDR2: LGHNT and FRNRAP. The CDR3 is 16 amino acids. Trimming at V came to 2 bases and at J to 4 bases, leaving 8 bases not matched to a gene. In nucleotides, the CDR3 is TGTGCTAGTGGTTTGTCGCAGGGGGGGGCGAATCAGCCCCAGCATTTT. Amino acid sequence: CASGLSQGGANQPQHF.

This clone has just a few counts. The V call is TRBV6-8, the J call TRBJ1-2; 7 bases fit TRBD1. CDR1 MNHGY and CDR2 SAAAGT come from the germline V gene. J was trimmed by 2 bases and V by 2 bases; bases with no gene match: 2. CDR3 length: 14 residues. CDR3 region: CASSYTTGNYGYTF. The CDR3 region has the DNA TGTGCCAGCAGTTACACGACAGGGAACTATGGCTACACCTTC.

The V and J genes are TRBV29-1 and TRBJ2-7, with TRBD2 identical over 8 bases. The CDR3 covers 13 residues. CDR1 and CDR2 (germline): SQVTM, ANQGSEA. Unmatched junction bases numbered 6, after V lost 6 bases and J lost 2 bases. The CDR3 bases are TGCAGCGTCGGGGGGGCGGGCGCCTACGAGCAGTACTTC. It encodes CSVGGAGAYEQYF.

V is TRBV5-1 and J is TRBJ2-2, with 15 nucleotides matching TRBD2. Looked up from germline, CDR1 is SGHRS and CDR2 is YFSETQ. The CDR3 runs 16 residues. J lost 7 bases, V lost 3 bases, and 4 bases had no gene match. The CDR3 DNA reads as TGCGCCAGCAGCTCGGGACTAGCGGGAGGCATCGGGGAGCTGTTTTTT. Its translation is CASSSGLAGGIGELFF.

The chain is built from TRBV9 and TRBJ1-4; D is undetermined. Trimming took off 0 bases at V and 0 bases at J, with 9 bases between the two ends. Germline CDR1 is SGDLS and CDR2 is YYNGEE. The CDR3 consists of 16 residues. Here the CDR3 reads CASSVGAAATNEKLFF. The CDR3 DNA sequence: TGTGCCAGCAGCGTAGGAGCGGCAGCAACTAATGAAAAACTGTTTTTT.

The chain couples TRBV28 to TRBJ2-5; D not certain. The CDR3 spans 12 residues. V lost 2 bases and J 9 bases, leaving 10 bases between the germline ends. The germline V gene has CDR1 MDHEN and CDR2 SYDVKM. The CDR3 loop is CASSLIGGPQYF. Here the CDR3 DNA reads TGTGCCAGCAGTTTAATCGGCGGTCCCCAGTACTTC. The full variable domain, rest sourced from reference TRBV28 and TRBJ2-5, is DVKVTQSSRYLVKRTGEKVFLECVQDMDHENMFWYRQDPGLGLRLIYFSYDVKMKEKGDIPEGYSVSREKKERFSLILESASTNQTSMYLCASSLIGGPQYFGPGTRLLVL.

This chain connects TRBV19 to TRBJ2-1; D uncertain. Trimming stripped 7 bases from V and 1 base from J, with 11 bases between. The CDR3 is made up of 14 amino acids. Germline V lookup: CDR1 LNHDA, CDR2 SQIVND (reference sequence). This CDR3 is CASTRELSYNEQFF. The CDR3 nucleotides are TGTGCCAGTACCCGTGAACTTTCCTACAATGAGCAGTTCTTC.

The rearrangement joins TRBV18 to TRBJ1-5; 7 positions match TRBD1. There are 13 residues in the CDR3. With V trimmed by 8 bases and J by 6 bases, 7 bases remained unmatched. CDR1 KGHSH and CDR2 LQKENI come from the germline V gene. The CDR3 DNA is TGTGCCAGCAAGGGGGCGGGAGGTCAGCCCCAGCATTTT. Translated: CASKGAGGQPQHF.

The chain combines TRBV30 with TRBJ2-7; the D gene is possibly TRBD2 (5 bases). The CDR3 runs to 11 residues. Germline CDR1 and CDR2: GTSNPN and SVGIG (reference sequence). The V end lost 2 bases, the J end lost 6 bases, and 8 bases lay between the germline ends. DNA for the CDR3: TGTGCCTGGAGTTCGGGGAGCGAGCAGTACTTC. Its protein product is CAWSSGSEQYF. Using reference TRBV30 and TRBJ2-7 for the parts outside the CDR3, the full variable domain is SQTIHQWPATLVQPVGSPLSLECTVEGTSNPNLYWYRQAAGRGLQLLFYSVGIGQISSEVPQNLSASRPQDRQFILSSKKLLLSDSGFYLCAWSSGSEQYFGPGTRLTVT.

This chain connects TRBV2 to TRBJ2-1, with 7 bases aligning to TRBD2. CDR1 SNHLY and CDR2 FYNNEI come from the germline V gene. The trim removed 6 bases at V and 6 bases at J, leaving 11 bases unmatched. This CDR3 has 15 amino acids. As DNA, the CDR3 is TGTGCCAGCAGAGGCCCGGGGGGAGGGGTCAATGAGCAGTTCTTC. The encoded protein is CASRGPGGGVNEQFF.

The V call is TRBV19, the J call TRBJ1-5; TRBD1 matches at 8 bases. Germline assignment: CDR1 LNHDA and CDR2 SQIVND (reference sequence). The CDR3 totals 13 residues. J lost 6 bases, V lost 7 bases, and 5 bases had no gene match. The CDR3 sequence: CASTGGAGQPQHF. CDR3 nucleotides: TGTGCCAGTACAGGGGGCGCAGGTCAGCCCCAGCATTTT.

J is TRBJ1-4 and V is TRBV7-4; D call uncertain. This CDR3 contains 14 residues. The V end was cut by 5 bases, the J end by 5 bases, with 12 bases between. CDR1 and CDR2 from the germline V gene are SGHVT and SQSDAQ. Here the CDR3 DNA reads TGTGCCAGCAGCGTCTCAGCTTCCAATGAAAAACTGTTTTTT. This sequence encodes CASSVSASNEKLFF.

This CDR3 reads CASSISWENTEAFF. The CDR3, as DNA: TGTGCCAGTAGTATCTCTTGGGAGAACACTGAAGCTTTCTTT. The chain joins TRBV19 to TRBJ1-1, with D hard to call. Germline-derived CDR1 and CDR2 are LNHDA and SQIVND (reference sequence). V dropped 3 bases and J dropped 1 base, with 9 bases sitting between them. The CDR3 is 14 amino acids.

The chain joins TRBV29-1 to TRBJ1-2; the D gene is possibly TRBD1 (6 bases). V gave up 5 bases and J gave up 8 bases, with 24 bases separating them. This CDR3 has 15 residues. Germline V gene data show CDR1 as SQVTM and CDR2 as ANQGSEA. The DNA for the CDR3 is TGCAGCGTTCGGCAATCGGCACAGGGAGAGAAGGGCTACACCTTC. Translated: CSVRQSAQGEKGYTF.

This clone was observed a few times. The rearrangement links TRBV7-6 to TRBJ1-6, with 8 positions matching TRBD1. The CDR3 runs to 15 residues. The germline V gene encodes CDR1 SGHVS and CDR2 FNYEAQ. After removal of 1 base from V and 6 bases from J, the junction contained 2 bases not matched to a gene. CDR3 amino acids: CASSLGDRFNSPLHF. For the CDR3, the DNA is TGTGCCAGCAGCTTAGGGGACAGGTTTAATTCACCCCTCCACTTT.